This T cell receptor beta chain was captured by sequencing in a study of regulatory T cells in long-lasting Graves disease. Looking at the study overall: A definition of persistent Graves' disease required over 5 years of antithyroid drugs plus positive TSH receptor antibodies.

Study conclusions and caveats: Among the persistent patients, 2,741 public clonotypes were shared, more than the 850 to 1,000 shared among new patients.

Trimming took off 5 bases at V and 3 bases at J, with 13 bases between the two ends. This CDR3 spans 14 amino acids. Germline CDR1 reads MNHNS; CDR2 reads SASEGT. To make TCR beta libraries, researchers used iRepertoire HTBI primers and Arm-PCR of CDR3 regions. TCRdb called the multiplex PCR reads again in MiXCR, with one record for every CDR3 protein. The sample carries 400,000 or so distinct CDR3 sequences, less than 25% recorded once. Ten or more counts support this clonotype. Its antigen is unknown. Time point here: persistent/refractory GD, antithyroid drugs over 5 years with positive TRAb. PBMC-extracted RNA yielded the TCR library. The source of the patients was an endocrinology department in Xi'an, China.

The chain carries TRBV6-1 and TRBJ2-5, with D uncertain. The TCR was taken from a female donor with Graves disease. Sequencing used peripheral blood mononuclear cells (PBMCs), obtained when the disease was refractory, from a patient treated with antithyroid drugs. The DNA for the CDR3 is TGTGCCAGCAGTCTAGACCCAACCAAAGAGACCCAGTACTTC. Translating gives CASSLDPTKETQYF.